Below are 26 T cell receptor beta chains sequenced from a single sample in a study of OX40 agonist ivuxolimab in advanced cancers. TCRdb's copy holds only in-frame clones and misses some; the assay was immunoSEQ multiplex PCR. The data contain about 50,000 clones, roughly 80% of them singletons. The specimen was CD4+ or CD8+ T cells sorted from blood, collected in a trial of the OX40 agonist ivuxolimab. Receptors originate from an adult with an advanced solid tumor such as melanoma, head and neck, liver or kidney cancer.

This clone came up once. The V call is TRBV11-3, the J call TRBJ2-3; D remains unclear. This CDR3 is built from 13 residues. V gave up 5 bases and J gave up 0 bases, with 6 bases separating them. Germline lookup yields CDR1 SGHNT and CDR2 YENEEA. This CDR3 is CASSLSSTDTQYF. The CDR3 nucleotides read TGTGCCAGCAGCCTCTCAAGCACAGATACGCAGTATTTT.

The chain is built from TRBV6-1 and TRBJ2-4; TRBD2 matches at 7 bases. The CDR3 spans 16 residues. V lost 4 bases and J lost 0; bases outside the gene matches: 6. Germline CDR1 MNHNS, CDR2 SASEGT. The CDR3 loop reads CASSVGAGVAKNIQYF. CDR3 in DNA: TGTGCCAGCAGTGTTGGTGCGGGGGTAGCCAAAAACATTCAGTACTTC.

A single count supports this clone. The chain couples TRBV7-2 to TRBJ2-5; TRBD2 agrees at 13 bases. The germline CDR1 and CDR2 sequences are SGHTA and FQGNSA. Trimming took 5 bases from V and 5 from J; bases not matched to a gene: 14. The CDR3 sequence is 18 residues long. CDR3 loop: CASSGRLGLAGARETQYF. Here the CDR3 DNA reads TGTGCCAGCAGCGGCCGACTAGGACTAGCGGGAGCACGGGAGACCCAGTACTTC.

The chain uses TRBV7-2 and TRBJ2-6, with D unclear. Between the trimmed V and J ends, which lost 5 bases and 0 bases, there was a span of 8 bases. Germline values: CDR1 SGHTA, CDR2 FQGNSA. This CDR3 comprises 15 residues. Here the CDR3 reads CASSPYNSGANVLTF. In nucleotides, the CDR3 is TGTGCCAGCAGCCCCTACAACTCTGGGGCCAACGTCCTGACTTTC.

The chain combines TRBV19 with TRBJ1-2; D is unresolved. Trimming stripped 7 bases from V and 3 bases from J, with 15 bases between. CDR1 LNHDA and CDR2 SQIVND come from the germline V gene (reference sequence). CDR3 size: 14 residues. The CDR3 coding sequence is TGTGCCAGTAAAGCGTCCTGGACGGACTATGGCTACACCTTC. Its protein product is CASKASWTDYGYTF.

The chain is built from TRBV7-6 and TRBJ1-5; D remains ambiguous. V dropped 5 bases and J dropped 0 bases, with 5 bases sitting between them. From germline, CDR1 is SGHVS and CDR2 FNYEAQ. CDR3 size: 13 residues. The CDR3 DNA is TGTGCCAGCAGCCCCGATAGCAATCAGCCCCAGCATTTT. It translates to CASSPDSNQPQHF.

Here the CDR3 reads CASSLVGTGGTEAFF. CDR3 DNA sequence: TGTGCCAGCAGCTTAGTGGGGACTGGGGGGACTGAAGCTTTCTTT. The V and J genes are TRBV7-2 and TRBJ1-1, with D perhaps TRBD1 (5 bases). V dropped 1 base and J dropped 5 bases, with 14 bases sitting between them. In germline, CDR1 is SGHTA, CDR2 FQGNSA. The CDR3 runs to 15 residues.

The rearrangement uses TRBV4-3 and TRBJ2-3, with TRBD2 matching 12 bases. CDR3 size: 18 residues. Germline V lookup: CDR1 LGHNA, CDR2 YSLEER. V trimming: 1 base; J trimming: 1 base; junction bases outside the gene matches: 6. The DNA for the CDR3 is TGCGCCAGCAGCCAAGGGACAAGGACTAGCGGGGGCACAGATACGCAGTATTTT. Translated, it gives CASSQGTRTSGGTDTQYF.

The genes are TRBV2 and TRBJ1-5, with D possibly TRBD1 on 6 matching bases. The V gene lost 7 bases and the J gene lost 1 base, with 17 bases spanning the gap. Germline V gives CDR1 SNHLY, CDR2 FYNNEI. The CDR3 is 16 residues long. CDR3 amino acids: CASTKERGVSNQPQHF. The CDR3 DNA is TGTGCCAGCACTAAGGAAAGGGGGGTGAGCAATCAGCCCCAGCATTTT.

The chain joins TRBV7-8 to TRBJ2-5; 9 nucleotides align to TRBD2. Germline V gene sequence: CDR1 SGHVS, CDR2 FQNEAQ. CDR3 size: 16 residues. V was clipped by 2 bases and J by 5 bases; unmatched bases: 9. The DNA of the CDR3 is TGTGCCAGCAGCTTATTAGGCGGGGGGGCCGCCGAGACCCAGTACTTC. Its translation is CASSLLGGGAAETQYF.

This chain links TRBV15 with TRBJ2-1; D gene unclear. This CDR3 contains 16 residues. Trimming removed 0 bases from V and 2 bases from J, with 11 bases in between. From germline, CDR1 is LNHNV and CDR2 YYDKDF (reference sequence). The CDR3 spells CATSREGSLPYNEQFF. In nucleotides, the CDR3 is TGTGCCACCAGCAGAGAGGGCTCCCTACCCTACAATGAGCAGTTCTTC. Based on the CDR3 plus reference TRBV15 and TRBJ2-1, the full variable domain is DAMVIQNPRYQVTQFGKPVTLSCSQTLNHNVMYWYQQKSSQAPKLLFHYYDKDFNNEADTPDNFQSRRPNTSFCFLDIRSPGLGDTAMYLCATSREGSLPYNEQFFGPGTRLTVL.

V and J are TRBV28 and TRBJ1-1; no firm D call. With 5 bases removed from V and 2 bases from J, the gap between germline ends came to 9 bases. The CDR3 covers 13 residues. Germline CDR1 reads MDHEN; CDR2 reads SYDVKM. DNA of the CDR3: TGTGCCAGCAGTCCAGAATCCAACACTGAAGCTTTCTTT. This codes for CASSPESNTEAFF.

The chain links TRBV9 to TRBJ1-1, with 9 positions matching TRBD1. V lost 4 bases and J lost 5; bases outside the gene matches: 12. CDR1 and CDR2 from the germline V gene are SGDLS and YYNGEE. This CDR3 comprises 16 residues. The CDR3 nucleotides are TGTGCCAGCAGCTCTCGTCCCGGGACAGGGCTGACTGAAGCTTTCTTT. Translated, it gives CASSSRPGTGLTEAFF.

This chain uses TRBV6-6 with TRBJ2-2, with 12 bases lining up with TRBD1. After removal of 2 bases from V and 3 bases from J, the junction contained 1 base not matched to a gene. The CDR3 is 16 residues long. The V gene's germline CDR1 is MNHNY and CDR2 SVGAGI (reference sequence). The CDR3 reads CASSYGTGGDTGELFF. In DNA, the CDR3 is TGTGCCAGCAGTTACGGGACAGGGGGCGACACCGGGGAGCTGTTTTTT.

J is TRBJ2-7 and V is TRBV18; TRBD1 is a possible D gene (6 bases). CDR3 size: 15 residues. V lost 2 bases to trimming and J lost 3 bases, with 14 bases between them. From germline, CDR1 is KGHSH and CDR2 LQKENI. The CDR3 bases are TGTGCCAGCTCACCATTCCGGGACACAATCTACGAGCAGTACTTC. Its translation: CASSPFRDTIYEQYF.

The chain couples TRBV5-1 to TRBJ2-2; D is uncertain. The CDR3 has 14 amino acids. Per the germline V gene, CDR1 is SGHRS and CDR2 is YFSETQ. Trimming removed 10 bases at V and 0 bases at J, with 13 bases between. CDR3 DNA sequence: TGCGCCGGCCTCTGTACCGCGAACACCGGGGAGCTGTTTTTT. This sequence encodes CAGLCTANTGELFF.

This clone has a single count. The chain recombines TRBV2 with TRBJ2-6; D is undetermined. This CDR3 comprises 16 residues. CDR1 and CDR2 from the germline V gene are SNHLY and FYNNEI. The V and J ends lost 1 base and 0 bases respectively, with 7 bases between them. The CDR3 DNA sequence: TGTGCCAGCAGTGAAGGATCCGGCTCTGGGGCCAACGTCCTGACTTTC. Residues: CASSEGSGSGANVLTF.

This clone was seen only once. The chain combines TRBV6-6 with TRBJ2-7, with 7 bases aligning to TRBD1. There are 15 residues in the CDR3. The V gene's germline CDR1 is MNHNY and CDR2 SVGAGI (reference sequence). The V gene end was trimmed by 7 bases and the J gene end by 0 bases; junction bases not matched to a gene: 9. The CDR3 loop is CASKVTGASSYEQYF. CDR3 sequence (DNA): TGTGCCAGCAAGGTAACAGGGGCCTCCTCCTACGAGCAGTACTTC.

The chain couples TRBV30 to TRBJ1-3, with D unclear. The CDR3 length is 14 residues. Trimming took 5 bases from V and 0 from J, leaving 11 bases between them. Germline V CDR1 and CDR2: GTSNPN, SVGIG (reference sequence). CDR3 bases: TGTGCCTGGGCCTCCCATCGCTCTGGAAACACCATATATTTT. Its protein product is CAWASHRSGNTIYF.

This clone has a single count. This sequence joins TRBV5-1 and TRBJ2-7; 10 bases fit TRBD1. J gave up 4 bases and V 0 bases, and 1 base lay outside the gene matches. Germline V gene lookup returns CDR1 SGHRS and CDR2 YFSETQ. CDR3 size: 14 residues. CDR3 loop: CASSLGQGAYEQYF. The CDR3 DNA is TGCGCCAGCAGCTTGGGACAGGGGGCGTACGAGCAGTACTTC.

This clone was seen only a few times. This chain connects TRBV4-3 to TRBJ1-2; D gene ambiguous. From germline, CDR1 is LGHNA and CDR2 YSLEER. V lost 0 bases and J 4 bases, leaving 9 bases between the germline ends. The CDR3 sequence is 14 residues long. The chain's CDR3 is CASSQDPSSYGYTF. The CDR3 region has the DNA TGCGCCAGCAGCCAAGACCCTAGTAGCTATGGCTACACCTTC.

The gene calls are TRBV5-1 and TRBJ2-6; D uncertain. V lost 2 bases and J 1 base, leaving 4 bases between the germline ends. Per germline, CDR1 SGHRS and CDR2 YFSETQ. The CDR3 has 14 amino acids. CDR3 region: CASSFGSGANVLTF. In nucleotides, the CDR3 is TGCGCCAGCAGCTTCGGGTCTGGGGCCAACGTCCTGACTTTC.

This chain joins TRBV18 and TRBJ2-4; tentative D call: TRBD1 (6 bases). V lost 5 bases to trimming and J lost 2 bases, with 16 bases between them. The CDR3 sequence is 16 residues long. CDR1 and CDR2 from the germline V gene are KGHSH and LQKENI. CDR3 region: CASSSLRDNTKNIQYF. The CDR3 region has the DNA TGTGCCAGCTCAAGTCTCCGGGACAACACCAAAAACATTCAGTACTTC.

The V and J genes are TRBV4-1 and TRBJ2-3, with D possibly being TRBD1 (5 bases). The V and J ends lost 3 bases and 1 base respectively, with 17 bases between them. The CDR3 spans 17 residues. Per the germline V gene, CDR1 is MGHRA and CDR2 is YSYEKL. CDR3 in amino acids: CASSHPVLGAGTDTQYF. For the CDR3, the DNA is TGCGCCAGCAGCCATCCAGTCCTAGGGGCTGGCACAGATACGCAGTATTTT.

This clone occurred once. The V gene is TRBV10-3, the J gene TRBJ1-5, with D maybe TRBD1 (6 bases). Germline V gives CDR1 ENHRY, CDR2 SYGVKD. Trimming stripped 10 bases from V and 3 bases from J, with 16 bases between. The CDR3 sequence is 14 residues long. The DNA for the CDR3 is TGTGCCACCAGACCGGGACACCTCAATCAGCCCCAGCATTTT. It is translated as CATRPGHLNQPQHF.

CDR3 in amino acids: CASSLAPGRGDADTQYF. The CDR3 bases are TGTGCCAGCAGCTTAGCGCCGGGGCGCGGGGACGCAGATACGCAGTATTTT. The chain joins TRBV7-9 to TRBJ2-3, with D possibly TRBD2 on 6 matching bases. The CDR3 consists of 17 residues. Looked up from germline, CDR1 is SEHNR and CDR2 is FQNEAQ (reference sequence). V gave up 0 bases and J gave up 4 bases, with 17 bases separating them.